This entry concerns a single TCR beta chain. Original processing methods: Nucleated cell counts were estimated from reference gene primer amplification. Method: immunoSEQ multiplex PCR; TCRdb's copy keeps in-frame clones and lacks some. Clone size and V and J calls were adopted from that table, with D and trimming inferred from the DNA. The profile covers approximately 200,000 clones, with around four fifths appearing a single time and 12% taken by the ten largest. Participants reported their clinical history, and cohort assignment relied on those reports. This entry is derived from a study of blood T cell repertoires in COVID-19. Study in general: The United States, Italy and Spain supplied acute and convalescent COVID-19 samples. PBMCs, B-cell-depleted T cells, or T cells were the source of the cDNA or gDNA that made up the material.

Sequencing was performed on PBMCs or T cells enriched from blood (not recorded which). The origin of this receptor is a man aged 35 to 55 who had recovered from COVID-19.

CDR3: CASSGPGLAVETQYF. The DNA for the CDR3 is TGTGCCAGCAGCGGGCCGGGACTAGCGGTAGAGACCCAGTACTTC. This chain links TRBV7-2 with TRBJ2-5, with TRBD2 matching over 11 bases. V lost 5 bases to trimming and J lost 4 bases; unmatched junction nucleotides: 6. The CDR3 spans 15 residues. Germline CDR1 is SGHTA and CDR2 is FQGNSA.